The 26 T cell receptor beta chains in this list originate from one sample, sequenced in a study of regulatory T cells in long-lasting Graves disease. Sample time point: persistent/refractory GD, antithyroid drugs over 5 years with positive TRAb. The TCR library used RNA extracted from PBMCs. The authors built TCR beta libraries using iRepertoire HTBI primers and Arm-PCR of CDR3 regions. Each CDR3 protein is one row after TCRdb ran MiXCR on the multiplex PCR reads. Of 600,000 to 800,000 distinct CDR3 sequences in the sample, approximately 29% were seen once. The material sequenced was peripheral blood mononuclear cells (PBMCs), taken when the disease was refractory, from a patient treated with antithyroid drugs. These receptors were obtained from a female donor with Graves disease.

This clonotype was detected many times. The chain joins TRBV28 to TRBJ2-5, with 8 bases that match TRBD2. V shed 2 bases, J shed 7 bases, and the junction held 12 bases outside the gene matches. This CDR3 spans 16 amino acids. Germline assignment: CDR1 MDHEN and CDR2 SYDVKM. The CDR3 bases are TGTGCCAGCAGTTTAGGACGGGAGGGAGGAGGTCGGACCCAGTACTTC. This codes for CASSLGREGGGRTQYF.

The chain combines TRBV28 with TRBJ2-1; no definite D call. Trimming removed 5 bases from V and 2 bases from J, with 10 bases in between. The CDR3 length is 14 residues. Looked up from germline, CDR1 is MDHEN and CDR2 is SYDVKM. The CDR3 sequence: CASSESQPYNEQFF. Here the CDR3 DNA reads TGTGCCAGCAGTGAGTCCCAGCCCTACAATGAGCAGTTCTTC. Drawing the rest from reference TRBV28 and TRBJ2-1, the complete variable domain is DVKVTQSSRYLVKRTGEKVFLECVQDMDHENMFWYRQDPGLGLRLIYFSYDVKMKEKGDIPEGYSVSREKKERFSLILESASTNQTSMYLCASSESQPYNEQFFGPGTRLTVL.

This clonotype appeared many times. The rearrangement joins TRBV7-6 to TRBJ1-5; D gene uncertain. Trimming cost V 2 bases and J 5 bases, with 7 bases left between them. Per germline, CDR1 SGHVS and CDR2 FNYEAQ. CDR3 length equals 13 residues. CDR3: CASSLQEHQPQHF. Written as DNA, the CDR3 is TGTGCCAGCAGCTTACAGGAACATCAGCCCCAGCATTTT.

The V and J genes are TRBV10-3 and TRBJ1-3; TRBD1 is a possible D gene (5 bases). Germline-derived CDR1 and CDR2 are ENHRY and SYGVKD. The CDR3 runs to 13 residues. The germline V and J ends were trimmed by 8 bases and 4 bases, with 12 bases remaining between them. CDR3 nucleotides: TGTGCCATCGCCCCCGGGGCAGGAAACACCATATATTTT. Translation: CAIAPGAGNTIYF.

This chain joins TRBV5-1 and TRBJ1-2; D gene ambiguous. CDR1 and CDR2 (germline): SGHRS, YFSETQ. CDR3 length: 15 residues. V dropped 3 bases and J dropped 7 bases, with 19 bases sitting between them. As DNA, the CDR3 is TGCGCCAGCAGCTATAACCGGGCCGCGGGTCTTGGCTACACCTTC. Its protein product is CASSYNRAAGLGYTF.

CDR3 protein: CASSLNSDVSYGYTF. As DNA, the CDR3 is TGTGCCAGCAGCCTCAACTCGGACGTGAGCTATGGCTACACCTTC. The chain is built from TRBV7-9 and TRBJ1-2, with no clear D. V was shortened by 5 bases and J by 4 bases, with 17 bases between the two germline ends. This CDR3 contains 15 residues. Germline loops: CDR1 SEHNR, CDR2 FQNEAQ (reference sequence).

This chain uses TRBV12-5 with TRBJ2-1; unclear D gene. Per germline, CDR1 LGHNT and CDR2 FRNRAP. V was shortened by 5 bases and J by 7 bases, with 12 bases between the two germline ends. The CDR3 sequence is 13 residues long. The CDR3 DNA follows: TGTGCTAGTGGTATCACTGGATTAAATGAGCAGTTCTTC. This codes for CASGITGLNEQFF.

This clonotype has just a few counts. This chain connects TRBV7-6 to TRBJ2-7; D is perhaps TRBD2 (6 bases). Trimming removed 6 bases at V and 5 bases at J, with 14 bases between. Germline values: CDR1 SGHVS, CDR2 FNYEAQ. The CDR3 totals 13 residues. Here the CDR3 DNA reads TGTGCCAGCAGGACTAGTCTTGGCGACGAGCAGTACTTC. It is translated as CASRTSLGDEQYF.

This chain links TRBV6-1 with TRBJ2-7, with 8 bases matching TRBD2. CDR3 length: 14 residues. Per germline, CDR1 MNHNS and CDR2 SASEGT. Germline trimming cut 6 bases from V and 0 bases from J; bases unmatched to any gene: 4. The CDR3 coding sequence is TGTGCCAGCAGGGCGGGGGGAAACTCCTACGAGCAGTACTTC. Its translation: CASRAGGNSYEQYF.

This clonotype was seen a handful of times. The chain couples TRBV20-1 to TRBJ2-5; maybe TRBD1 (6 bases). Per germline, CDR1 DFQATT and CDR2 SNEGSKA (reference sequence). This CDR3 comprises 13 residues. Between the trimmed V and J ends, which lost 1 base and 5 bases, there was a span of 11 bases. CDR3 sequence: CSARGTGLETQYF. In DNA form, the CDR3 reads TGCAGTGCTAGAGGTACAGGGTTGGAGACCCAGTACTTC.

This clonotype was picked up many times. The V gene is TRBV28, the J gene TRBJ1-2, with D unresolved. This CDR3 is built from 10 residues. The germline V gene encodes CDR1 MDHEN and CDR2 SYDVKM. V was trimmed by 8 bases and J by 5 bases, leaving 6 bases between them. The CDR3 DNA follows: TGTGCCAGCGGAAATTATGGCTACACCTTC. Protein product: CASGNYGYTF.

V and J are TRBV5-1 and TRBJ2-2; tentative D call: TRBD1 (5 bases). V gave up 6 bases and J gave up 0 bases, with 9 bases separating them. The CDR3 contains 14 residues. The germline V gene has CDR1 SGHRS and CDR2 YFSETQ. The CDR3 loop reads CASKRTSNTGELFF. In DNA form, the CDR3 reads TGCGCCAGCAAACGGACATCGAACACCGGGGAGCTGTTTTTT.

Ten or more counts support this clonotype. CDR3 nucleotide sequence: TGTGCCAGCAGGTGGGTGAACACTGAAGCTTTCTTT. It yields the protein CASRWVNTEAFF. The gene calls are TRBV12-3 or TRBV12-4 and TRBJ1-1; D not certain. CDR3 length: 12 residues. The germline V and J ends were trimmed by 6 bases and 0 bases, with 5 bases remaining between them.

This clonotype was detected only a few times. The J gene is TRBJ1-1, the V gene TRBV14; D remains ambiguous. The CDR3 extends over 16 amino acids. The V and J ends lost 2 bases and 1 base respectively, with 14 bases between them. Germline V gives CDR1 SGHDN, CDR2 FVKESK. In DNA, the CDR3 is TGTGCCAGCAGCCAACGGGGAGGGTTCTCGAACACTGAAGCTTTCTTT. Amino acids: CASSQRGGFSNTEAFF.

This clonotype was observed many times. The V and J genes are TRBV28 and TRBJ1-2, with 9 bases lining up with TRBD1. The ends lost 6 bases at V and 8 bases at J; junction bases unmatched: 10. This CDR3 has 14 amino acids. Germline-derived CDR1 and CDR2 are MDHEN and SYDVKM. The CDR3 DNA sequence: TGTGCCAGCAGAACCGGGGACAGGGACTTCGGCTACACCTTC. It specifies CASRTGDRDFGYTF.

This clonotype has just a few counts. The chain recombines TRBV2 with TRBJ1-1; D not certain. Germline V CDR1 and CDR2: SNHLY, FYNNEI. The CDR3 has 13 amino acids. V lost 3 bases and J lost 1, with 6 bases in between. For the CDR3, the DNA is TGTGCCAGCAGTGACCCTGAGAACACTGAAGCTTTCTTT. It specifies CASSDPENTEAFF.

This chain connects TRBV11-2 to TRBJ2-7, with a possible D match to TRBD1 (6 bases). Germline assignment: CDR1 SGHAT and CDR2 FQNNGV. Deletions cut 6 bases from V and 0 bases from J, with 15 bases between. The CDR3 length is 15 residues. CDR3 region: CASSSLYRDSYEQYF. The DNA of the CDR3 is TGTGCCAGCAGTAGTTTATACAGGGACTCCTACGAGCAGTACTTC.

This chain links TRBV4-2 with TRBJ2-2; D perhaps matches TRBD1 (6 bases). CDR3 length equals 15 residues. Germline V gene lookup returns CDR1 LGHNA and CDR2 YNFKEQ. Trimming took 6 bases from V and 2 from J, leaving 13 bases between them. The CDR3 coding sequence is TGTGCCAGCAGTCGTCCGGGACAAAACACCGGGGAGCTGTTTTTT. As protein: CASSRPGQNTGELFF.

For this clonotype: A single base separates this from a much larger clone, so it may be a read error. The chain combines TRBV6-2 or TRBV6-3 with TRBJ1-1; 11 positions match TRBD1. The CDR3 is 18 residues long. Germline CDR1 MNHEY, CDR2 SVGEGT. The CDR3 region has the DNA TGTGCCAGCAGTTACTCCCCTCGGACAGGGGGCCTGAACGCTGAAGCTTTCTTT. This translates into CASSYSPRTGGLNAEAFF.

The chain combines TRBV10-3 with TRBJ1-4; no firm D call. V was trimmed by 0 bases and J by 8 bases, leaving 7 bases between them. Germline loops: CDR1 ENHRY, CDR2 SYGVKD. This CDR3 comprises 13 residues. CDR3 residues: CAISESGREKLFF. As DNA, the CDR3 is TGTGCCATCAGTGAGTCGGGAAGGGAAAAACTGTTTTTT.

There are many counts of this clonotype. The J gene is TRBJ1-2, the V gene TRBV28; 8 bases are shared with TRBD1. With V trimmed by 5 bases and J by 4 bases, 6 bases remained unmatched. This CDR3 has 14 amino acids. The germline V gene has CDR1 MDHEN and CDR2 SYDVKM. CDR3 protein: CASSGAGQVYGYTF. Written as DNA, the CDR3 is TGTGCCAGCAGTGGGGCGGGACAGGTCTATGGCTACACCTTC.

The chain has TRBV6-1 and TRBJ2-7; no clear D. Germline V gene data show CDR1 as MNHNS and CDR2 as SASEGT. Trimming cost V 7 bases and J 2 bases, with 12 bases left between them. This CDR3 region has 13 residues. CDR3 region: CASTLTNTYEQYF. The CDR3 DNA reads as TGTGCCAGCACCTTAACTAATACCTACGAGCAGTACTTC.

The rearrangement links TRBV28 to TRBJ2-2, with D perhaps TRBD1 (5 bases). Germline loops: CDR1 MDHEN, CDR2 SYDVKM. The CDR3 length is 15 residues. Trimming pared 3 bases from V and 6 bases from J, leaving 14 bases between. In DNA form, the CDR3 reads TGTGCCAGCAGTTTGCACAGGAGCAGGTCCGGGGAGCTGTTTTTT. It codes for CASSLHRSRSGELFF.

The chain is built from TRBV19 and TRBJ1-5, with D possibly TRBD1 on 5 matching bases. The CDR3 spans 16 residues. Germline values: CDR1 LNHDA, CDR2 SQIVND (reference sequence). Trimming took off 4 bases at V and 0 bases at J, with 13 bases between the two ends. The CDR3 coding sequence is TGTGCCAGTAGTAGCCGTGGGGGTAATAGCAATCAGCCCCAGCATTTT. This sequence encodes CASSSRGGNSNQPQHF.

The chain recombines TRBV3-1 with TRBJ1-5; the D is unclear. Trimming took 5 bases from V and 0 from J, leaving 11 bases between them. This CDR3 is 15 amino acids long. Germline-derived CDR1 and CDR2 are LGHDT and YNNKEL (reference sequence). The CDR3 DNA is TGTGCCAGCAGCACCCAACACAATAGCAATCAGCCCCAGCATTTT. Encoded protein: CASSTQHNSNQPQHF.

In its sample, this clonotype was seen a few times. The CDR3 loop reads CASATTGQARSPYF. CDR3 in DNA: TGTGCCAGTGCAACCACGGGACAGGCCCGTTCTCCTTACTTC. The chain links TRBV19 to TRBJ2-5, with 8 positions matching TRBD1. Germline V gene data show CDR1 as LNHDA and CDR2 as SQIVND (reference sequence). This CDR3 region has 14 residues. The V gene end was trimmed by 8 bases and the J gene end by 14 bases; junction bases not matched to a gene: 19.